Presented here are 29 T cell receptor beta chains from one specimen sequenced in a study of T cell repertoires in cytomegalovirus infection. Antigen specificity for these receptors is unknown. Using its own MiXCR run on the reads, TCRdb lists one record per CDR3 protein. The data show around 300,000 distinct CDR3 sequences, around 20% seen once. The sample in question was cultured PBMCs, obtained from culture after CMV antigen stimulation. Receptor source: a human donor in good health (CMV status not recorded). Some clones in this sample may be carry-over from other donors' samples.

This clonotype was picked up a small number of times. The chain's CDR3 is CATAAGQTPYNEQFF. DNA for the CDR3: TGTGCCACCGCGGCGGGCCAGACGCCGTACAATGAGCAGTTCTTC. V gene TRBV24-1 combines with J gene TRBJ2-1; tentative D call: TRBD2 (5 bases). Trimming cost V 9 bases and J 4 bases, with 18 bases left between them. In germline, CDR1 is KGHDR, CDR2 SFDVKD. The CDR3 extends over 15 amino acids.

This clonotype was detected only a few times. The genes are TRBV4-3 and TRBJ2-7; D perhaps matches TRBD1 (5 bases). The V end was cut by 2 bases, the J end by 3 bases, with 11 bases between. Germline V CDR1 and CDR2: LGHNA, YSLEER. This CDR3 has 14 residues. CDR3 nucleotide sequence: TGCGCCAGCAGCCAACTGTACCAGGGCTACGAGCAGTACTTC. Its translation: CASSQLYQGYEQYF.

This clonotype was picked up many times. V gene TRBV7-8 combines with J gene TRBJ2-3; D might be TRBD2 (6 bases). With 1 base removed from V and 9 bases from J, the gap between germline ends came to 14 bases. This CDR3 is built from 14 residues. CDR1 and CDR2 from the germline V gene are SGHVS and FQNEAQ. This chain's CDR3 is CASSLGSGSGTQYF. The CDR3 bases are TGTGCCAGCAGCTTAGGTAGCGGCTCAGGAACGCAGTATTTT. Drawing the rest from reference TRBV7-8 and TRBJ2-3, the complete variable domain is GAGVSQSPRYKVAKRGQDVALRCDPISGHVSLFWYQQALGQGPEFLTYFQNEAQLDKSGLPSDRFFAERPEGSVSTLKIQRTQQEDSAVYLCASSLGSGSGTQYFGPGTRLTVL.

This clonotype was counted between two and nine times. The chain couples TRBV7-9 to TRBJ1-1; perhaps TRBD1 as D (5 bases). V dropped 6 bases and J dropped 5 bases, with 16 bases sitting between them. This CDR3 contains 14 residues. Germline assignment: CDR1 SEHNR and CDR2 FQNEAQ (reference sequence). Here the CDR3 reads CASSYQGIGTEAFF. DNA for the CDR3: TGTGCCAGCAGTTACCAGGGAATCGGGACTGAAGCTTTCTTT. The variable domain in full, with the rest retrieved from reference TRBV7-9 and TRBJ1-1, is DTGVSQNPRHKITKRGQNVTFRCDPISEHNRLYWYRQTLGQGPEFLTYFQNEAQLEKSRLLSDRFSAERPKGSFSTLEIQRTEQGDSAMYLCASSYQGIGTEAFFGQGTRLTVV.

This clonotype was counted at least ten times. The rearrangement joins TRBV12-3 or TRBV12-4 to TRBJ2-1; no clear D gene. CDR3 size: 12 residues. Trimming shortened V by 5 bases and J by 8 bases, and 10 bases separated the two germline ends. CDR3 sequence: CASSQVGDEQFF. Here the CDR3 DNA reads TGTGCCAGCAGTCAGGTTGGGGATGAGCAGTTCTTC.

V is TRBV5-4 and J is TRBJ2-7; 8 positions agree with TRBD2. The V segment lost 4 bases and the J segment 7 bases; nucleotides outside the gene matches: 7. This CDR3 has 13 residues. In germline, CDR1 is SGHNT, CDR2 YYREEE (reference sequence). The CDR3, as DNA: TGTGCCAGCAGCCTCGGGACTAGTAGGGAGCAGTACTTC. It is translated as CASSLGTSREQYF.

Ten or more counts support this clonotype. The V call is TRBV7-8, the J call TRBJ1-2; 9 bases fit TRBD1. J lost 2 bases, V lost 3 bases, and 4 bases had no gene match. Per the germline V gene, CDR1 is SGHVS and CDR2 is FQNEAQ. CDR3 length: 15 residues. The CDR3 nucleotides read TGTGCCAGCAGCTTTAGGACAGGGGCGAACTATGGCTACACCTTC. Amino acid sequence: CASSFRTGANYGYTF.

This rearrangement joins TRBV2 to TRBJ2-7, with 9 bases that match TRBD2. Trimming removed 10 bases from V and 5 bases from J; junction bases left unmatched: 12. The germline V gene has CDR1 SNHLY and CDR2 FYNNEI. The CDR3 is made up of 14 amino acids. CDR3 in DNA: TGTGCCACCATCTTGGGCGGGAGGGCCCACGAGCAGTACGTC. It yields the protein CATILGGRAHEQYV.

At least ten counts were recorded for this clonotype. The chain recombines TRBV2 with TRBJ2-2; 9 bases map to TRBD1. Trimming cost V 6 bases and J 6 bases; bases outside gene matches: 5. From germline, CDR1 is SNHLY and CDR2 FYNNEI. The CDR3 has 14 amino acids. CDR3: CASRGTGQAGELFF. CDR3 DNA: TGTGCCAGCAGGGGGACAGGGCAGGCCGGGGAGCTGTTTTTT.

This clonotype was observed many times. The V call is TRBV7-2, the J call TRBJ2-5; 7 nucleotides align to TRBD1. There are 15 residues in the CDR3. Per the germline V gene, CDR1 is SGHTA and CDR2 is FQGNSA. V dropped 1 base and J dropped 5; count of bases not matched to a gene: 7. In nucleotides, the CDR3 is TGTGCCAGCAGCTTAGACGGCAGGGGGATGGAGACCCAGTACTTC. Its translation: CASSLDGRGMETQYF.

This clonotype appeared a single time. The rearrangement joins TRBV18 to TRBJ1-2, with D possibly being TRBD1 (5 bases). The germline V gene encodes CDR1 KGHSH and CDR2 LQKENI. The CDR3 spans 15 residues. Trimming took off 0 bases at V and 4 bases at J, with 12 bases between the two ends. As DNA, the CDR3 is TGTGCCAGCTCACCACCGTCCAGGGTCGGCTATGGCTACACCTTC. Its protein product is CASSPPSRVGYGYTF. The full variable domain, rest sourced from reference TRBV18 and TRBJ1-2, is NAGVMQNPRHLVRRRGQEARLRCSPMKGHSHVYWYRQLPEEGLKFMVYLQKENIIDESGMPKERFSAEFPKEGPSILRIQQVVRGDSAAYFCASSPPSRVGYGYTFGSGTRLTVV.

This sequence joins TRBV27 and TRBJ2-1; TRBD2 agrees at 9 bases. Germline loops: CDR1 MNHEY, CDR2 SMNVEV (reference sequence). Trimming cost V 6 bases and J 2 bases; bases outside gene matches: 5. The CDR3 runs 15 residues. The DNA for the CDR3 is TGTGCCAGCAGGCCCCTAGCGGGAACCTACAATGAGCAGTTCTTC. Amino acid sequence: CASRPLAGTYNEQFF.

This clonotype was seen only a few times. The CDR3 loop is CASSIVPGGLAEQFF. The DNA of the CDR3 is TGTGCCAGTAGTATAGTTCCAGGGGGACTTGCAGAGCAGTTCTTC. The chain is built from TRBV19 and TRBJ2-1; D is possibly TRBD1 (7 bases). The CDR3 has 15 residues. Per the germline V gene, CDR1 is LNHDA and CDR2 is SQIVND (reference sequence). V shed 1 base and J shed 10 bases, with 17 bases lying between them. Combining the CDR3 with reference TRBV19 and TRBJ2-1 gives the whole variable domain DGGITQSPKYLFRKEGQNVTLSCEQNLNHDAMYWYRQDPGQGLRLIYYSQIVNDFQKGDIAEGYSVSREKKESFPLTVTSAQKNPTAFYLCASSIVPGGLAEQFFGPGTRLTVL.

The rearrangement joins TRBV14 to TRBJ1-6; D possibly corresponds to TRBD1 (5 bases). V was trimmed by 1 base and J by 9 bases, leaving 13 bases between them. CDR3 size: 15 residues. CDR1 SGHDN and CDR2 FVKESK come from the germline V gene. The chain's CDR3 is CASSQAGRLGSPLHF. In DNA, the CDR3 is TGTGCCAGCAGCCAAGCGGGACGGCTCGGTTCACCCCTCCACTTT.

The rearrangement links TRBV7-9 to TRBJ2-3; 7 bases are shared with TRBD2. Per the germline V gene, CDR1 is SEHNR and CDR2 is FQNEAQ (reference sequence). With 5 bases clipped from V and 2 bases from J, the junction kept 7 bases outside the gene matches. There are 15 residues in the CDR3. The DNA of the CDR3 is TGTGCCAGCAGCGGCCCCGGGACTACCACAGATACGCAGTATTTT. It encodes CASSGPGTTTDTQYF.

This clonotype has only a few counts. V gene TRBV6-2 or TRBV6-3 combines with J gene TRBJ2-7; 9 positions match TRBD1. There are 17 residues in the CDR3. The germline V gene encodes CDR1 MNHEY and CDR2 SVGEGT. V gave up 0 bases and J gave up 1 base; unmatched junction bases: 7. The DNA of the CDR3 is TGTGCCAGCAGTTACTCGACGGGGACAGGGCTATCCTACGAGCAGTACGTC. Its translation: CASSYSTGTGLSYEQYV.

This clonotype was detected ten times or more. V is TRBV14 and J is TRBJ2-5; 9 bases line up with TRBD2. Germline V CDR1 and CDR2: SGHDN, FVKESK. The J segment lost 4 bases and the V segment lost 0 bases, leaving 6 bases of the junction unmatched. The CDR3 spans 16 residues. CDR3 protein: CASSQDLAGPLETQYF. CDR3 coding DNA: TGTGCCAGCAGCCAAGATCTAGCGGGACCGCTAGAGACCCAGTACTTC.

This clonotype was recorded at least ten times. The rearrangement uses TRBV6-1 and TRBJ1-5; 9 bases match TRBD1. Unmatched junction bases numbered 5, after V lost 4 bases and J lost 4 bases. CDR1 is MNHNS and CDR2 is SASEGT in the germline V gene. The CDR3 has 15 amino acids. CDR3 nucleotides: TGTGCCAGCAGTGCAACCGGACAGGGGAATCAGCCCCAGCATTTT. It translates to CASSATGQGNQPQHF.

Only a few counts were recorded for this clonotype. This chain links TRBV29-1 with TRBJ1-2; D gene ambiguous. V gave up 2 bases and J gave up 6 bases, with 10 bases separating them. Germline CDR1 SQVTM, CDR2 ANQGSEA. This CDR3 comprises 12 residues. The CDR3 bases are TGCAGCGTTGAACCGGGATATAATGGCTACACCTTC. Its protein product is CSVEPGYNGYTF. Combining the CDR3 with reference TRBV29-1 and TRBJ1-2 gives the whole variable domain SAVISQKPSRDICQRGTSLTIQCQVDSQVTMMFWYRQQPGQSLTLIATANQGSEATYESGFVIDKFPISRPNLTFSTLTVSNMSPEDSSIYLCSVEPGYNGYTFGSGTRLTVV.

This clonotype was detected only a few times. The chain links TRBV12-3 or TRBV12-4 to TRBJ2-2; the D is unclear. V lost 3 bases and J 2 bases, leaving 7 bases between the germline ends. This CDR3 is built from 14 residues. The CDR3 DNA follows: TGTGCCAGCAGTTTCGCACACAACACCGGGGAGCTGTTTTTT. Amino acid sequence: CASSFAHNTGELFF.

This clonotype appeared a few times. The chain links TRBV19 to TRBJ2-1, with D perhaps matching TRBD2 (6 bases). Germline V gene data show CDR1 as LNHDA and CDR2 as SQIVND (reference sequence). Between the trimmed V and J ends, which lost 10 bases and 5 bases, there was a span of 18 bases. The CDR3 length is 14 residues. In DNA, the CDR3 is TGTGCCACCTCCCGGGACTGGATTGACAATGAGCAGTTCTTC. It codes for CATSRDWIDNEQFF.

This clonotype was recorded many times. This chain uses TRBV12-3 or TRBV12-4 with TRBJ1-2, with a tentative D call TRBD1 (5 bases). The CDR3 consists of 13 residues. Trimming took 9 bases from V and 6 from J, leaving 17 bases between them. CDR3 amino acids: CASQLWGEDGYTF. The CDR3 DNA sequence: TGTGCCAGTCAGCTATGGGGGGAGGATGGCTACACCTTC.

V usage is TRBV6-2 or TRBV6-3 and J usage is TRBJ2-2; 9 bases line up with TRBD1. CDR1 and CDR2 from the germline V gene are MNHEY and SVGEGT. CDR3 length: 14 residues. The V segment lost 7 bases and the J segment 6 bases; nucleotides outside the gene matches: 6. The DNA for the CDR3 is TGTGCCAGCATACCGGGACAGGGATCCGGGGAGCTGTTTTTT. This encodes CASIPGQGSGELFF.

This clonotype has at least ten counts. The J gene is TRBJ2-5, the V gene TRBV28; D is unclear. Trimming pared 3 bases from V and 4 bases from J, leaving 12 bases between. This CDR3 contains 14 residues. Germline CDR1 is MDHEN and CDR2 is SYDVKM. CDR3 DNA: TGTGCCAGCAGTTTGGCGGAGATAAGAGAGACCCAGTACTTC. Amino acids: CASSLAEIRETQYF.

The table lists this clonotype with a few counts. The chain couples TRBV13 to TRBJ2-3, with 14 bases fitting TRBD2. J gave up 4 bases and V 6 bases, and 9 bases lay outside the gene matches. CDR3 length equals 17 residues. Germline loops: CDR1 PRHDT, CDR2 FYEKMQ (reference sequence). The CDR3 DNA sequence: TGTGCCAGCAGACTTACCGGGACTAGCGGGAGAGCAGATACGCAGTATTTT. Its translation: CASRLTGTSGRADTQYF.

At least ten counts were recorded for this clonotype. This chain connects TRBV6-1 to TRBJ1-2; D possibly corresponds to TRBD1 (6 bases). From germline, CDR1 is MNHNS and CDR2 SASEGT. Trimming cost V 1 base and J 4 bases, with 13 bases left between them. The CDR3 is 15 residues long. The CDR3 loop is CASSEEGTWLYGYTF. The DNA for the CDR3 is TGTGCCAGCAGTGAAGAGGGGACATGGCTCTATGGCTACACCTTC.

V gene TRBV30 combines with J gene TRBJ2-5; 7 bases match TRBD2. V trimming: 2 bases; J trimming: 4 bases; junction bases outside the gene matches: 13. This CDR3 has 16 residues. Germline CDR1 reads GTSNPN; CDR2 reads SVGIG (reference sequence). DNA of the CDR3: TGTGCCTGGAGTCGAGTTCGCGGGGGTCTAGGAGAGACCCAGTACTTC. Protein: CAWSRVRGGLGETQYF.

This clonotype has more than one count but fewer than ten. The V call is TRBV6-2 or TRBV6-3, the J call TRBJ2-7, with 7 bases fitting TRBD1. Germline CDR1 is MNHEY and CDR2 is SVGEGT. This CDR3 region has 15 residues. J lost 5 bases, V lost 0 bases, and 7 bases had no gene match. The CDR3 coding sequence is TGTGCCAGCAGTTACTCTGTCCGGGACAGCAACGAGCAGTACGTC. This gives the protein CASSYSVRDSNEQYV.

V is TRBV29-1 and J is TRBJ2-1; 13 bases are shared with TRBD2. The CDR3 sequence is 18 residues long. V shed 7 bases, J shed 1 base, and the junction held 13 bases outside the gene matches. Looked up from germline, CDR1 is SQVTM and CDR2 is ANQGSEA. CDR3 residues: CSGRTSGSNYRSYNEQFF. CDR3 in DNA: TGCAGCGGACGGACTAGCGGGAGTAACTACAGGTCCTACAATGAGCAGTTCTTC.